This TCR beta chain was obtained from a study of blood T cell repertoires in COVID-19 (dated by TCRdb to the early 2020s). For the study in its entirety: Samples from collaborators originated in the United States, Italy and Spain and spanned both the acute and convalescent phases of COVID-19. A freely available public database, intended as a resource for researchers studying the immune response to SARS-CoV-2, is where the repertoires were released. Samples came from the ongoing ImmuneRACE study (first 160 participants) plus 1,254 subjects from 6 global collaborators. Nearly every sample came with metadata listing a de-identified subject ID, COVID-19 status, age in years and sex. HLA class I and class II types, where available, came from metadata supplied by the sample provider rather than from assay-based typing. Deeply sampled blood TCRbeta repertoires from subjects exposed to, actively infected with, or recovered from COVID-19 were included in the dataset. The material from the prospective study consisted of cDNA or gDNA derived from T cells, B-cell-depleted T cells, or PBMCs. The full study reports these points: The quantity of clinical and demographic metadata differed by source and by participant and was supplied without curation.

The immunoSEQ Assay, a bias-controlled multiplex PCR, was used to amplify TCRbeta CDR3 regions from genomic DNA. Regarding the original processing steps: The number of nucleated cells in each sample was estimated from the amplification of reference gene primers within the assay. To quantify the absolute abundance of each unique TCRbeta CDR3 rearrangement, sequence reads were collapsed and filtered. For each sample, productive Simpson clonality was calculated as the square root of Simpson's diversity index over productive rearrangements. The clones in this table, taken by TCRdb from immuneACCESS, are in-frame only. Not every clone is retained; where verified, under half of the shortfall comes from an unresolved V gene, and the cause of the rest is unknown. The D gene and trimming were derived from the DNA, and the V and J assignments and clone size from that table. The sample table lists some 30,000 clones, about 89% of them with a count of one. The ten largest clones add up to 3.5% to 4.5% of the sample.

Points on this clone: It has no known antigen specificity. No base quality information exists; no much larger clone differs at one position.

Measured from the cysteine to the phenylalanine, the CDR3 is 20 residues long. Only CDR3 DNA remains: 60 bases, in frame from the first base. Collaborating institutions collected whole blood in K2EDTA tubes following their own protocols. For TCRbeta analysis, collaborators shipped samples as frozen whole blood, isolated PBMCs, or DNA extracted from either of those sample types. Sequences were obtained from peripheral blood. The receptor comes from a human donor in a cohort sampled during active COVID-19. The V and J genes are TRBV12-2 and TRBJ1-1. TRBV12-2 is recorded as a pseudogene. In nucleotide form, the sequence is TGTGCAAGTCGCCCTAGAGGTCTACTCTTTGTTACCCAATCGAACACTGAAGCTTTCTTT. Translated, it reads CASRPRGLLFVTQSNTEAFF.